These T cell receptor beta chains were read from a single sample in a study of T-cell reconstitution after alpha-beta-depleted transplantation in children. TCRdb reanalysed the PCR reads using MiXCR and keeps one entry per CDR3 protein. The sample carries about 370,000 distinct CDR3 sequences, roughly 21% recorded once. The specimen was PBMCs from the stem cell graft donor, collected from the stem cell graft. The receptors here all came from a human donor who donated a stem cell graft to a child with acute myeloid leukemia. Both conserved end residues are part of each CDR3. A D gene is named only where the DNA matches it firmly. Expanded clones get a size class; other rows say once, few or many, or leave the size out.

V: TRBV30; J: TRBJ2-3; size: few; D: -; CDR3: CAWSFSDTQYF; DNA: TGTGCCTGGAGTTTCTCAGATACGCAGTATTTT
V: TRBV7-6; J: TRBJ2-1; size: -; D: TRBD2; CDR3: CASSETPGLAGGRGNEQFF; DNA: TGTGCCAGCAGCGAGACCCCGGGACTAGCGGGAGGTAGGGGCAATGAGCAGTTCTTC
V: TRBV4-1; J: TRBJ1-2; size: few; D: TRBD1; CDR3: CASSQEGQGYGYTF; DNA: TGCGCCAGCAGCCAAGAGGGACAGGGGTACGGCTACACCTTC
V: TRBV5-5; J: TRBJ2-5; size: few; D: -; CDR3: CASSLAEGVWETQYF; DNA: TGTGCCAGCAGCTTGGCCGAGGGGGTATGGGAGACCCAGTACTTC
V: TRBV20-1; J: TRBJ1-2; size: many; D: -; CDR3: CLPEGVSYGYTF; DNA: TGCTTACCCGAAGGGGTCAGCTATGGCTACACCTTC
V: TRBV2; J: TRBJ2-7; size: -; D: -; CDR3: CASTQRNSYEQYF; DNA: TGTGCCAGCACCCAGCGGAATTCCTACGAGCAGTACTTC
V: TRBV12-3/TRBV12-4; J: TRBJ1-5; size: -; D: TRBD1; CDR3: CASSPQGAYQPQHF; DNA: TGTGCCAGCAGTCCTCAGGGGGCTTATCAGCCCCAGCATTTT
V: TRBV12-3/TRBV12-4; J: TRBJ2-5; size: many; D: -; CDR3: CASSPLGTETQYF; DNA: TGTGCCAGCAGTCCCCTCGGGACGGAGACCCAGTACTTC
V: TRBV3-1; J: TRBJ2-1; size: -; D: TRBD2; CDR3: CASSLGVAGGYNEQFF; DNA: TGTGCCAGCAGCCTTGGAGTAGCGGGGGGATACAATGAGCAGTTCTTC
V: TRBV4-1; J: TRBJ1-1; size: few; D: -; CDR3: CASSQEPRASYTEAFF; DNA: TGCGCCAGCAGCCAAGAGCCCAGGGCGTCGTACACTGAAGCTTTCTTT
V: TRBV7-6; J: TRBJ1-1; size: -; D: -; CDR3: CASSSNTQGGNTEAFF; DNA: TGTGCCAGCAGCTCAAATACACAGGGAGGAAACACTGAAGCTTTCTTT
V: TRBV7-2; J: TRBJ2-7; size: many; D: TRBD2; CDR3: CASSLAASGYYEQYF; DNA: TGTGCCAGCAGCTTAGCGGCTAGCGGATACTACGAGCAGTACTTC
V: TRBV6-5; J: TRBJ2-7; size: few; D: TRBD2; CDR3: CASSRRLAGVYEQYF; DNA: TGTGCCAGCAGCCGACGACTAGCGGGAGTCTACGAGCAGTACTTC
V: TRBV9; J: TRBJ2-1; size: -; D: -; CDR3: CASSVGSSSYNEQFF; DNA: TGTGCCAGCAGCGTAGGGTCAAGCTCCTACAATGAGCAGTTCTTC
V: TRBV9; J: TRBJ2-3; size: many; D: -; CDR3: CASSEGSWRATDTQYF; DNA: TGTGCCAGCAGCGAAGGGTCGTGGCGGGCCACAGATACGCAGTATTTT
V: TRBV3-1; J: TRBJ1-1; size: -; D: -; CDR3: CASSQDVVAEAFF; DNA: TGTGCCAGCAGCCAAGATGTGGTAGCTGAAGCTTTCTTT
V: TRBV29-1; J: TRBJ2-3; size: many; D: TRBD1; CDR3: CSILRDRAHTQYF; DNA: TGCAGCATTCTCCGGGACAGGGCCCATACGCAGTATTTT
V: TRBV5-1; J: TRBJ1-4; size: -; D: -; CDR3: CASSAGTADNEKLFF; DNA: TGCGCCAGCAGCGCGGGGACGGCTGATAATGAAAAACTGTTTTTT
V: TRBV5-1; J: TRBJ2-1; size: many; D: TRBD2; CDR3: CASSMTSGRAQDEQFF; DNA: TGCGCCAGCAGCATGACTAGCGGGAGGGCCCAAGATGAGCAGTTCTTC
V: TRBV24-1; J: TRBJ1-2; size: few; D: -; CDR3: CATSDPDSYGYTF; DNA: TGTGCCACCAGTGACCCCGACAGCTATGGCTACACCTTC
V: TRBV12-3/TRBV12-4; J: TRBJ1-1; size: -; D: -; CDR3: CASSFQGKNTEAFF; DNA: TGTGCCAGCAGTTTCCAGGGGAAGAACACTGAAGCTTTCTTT
V: TRBV6-6; J: TRBJ2-7; size: -; D: -; CDR3: CASSYSGESRRF; DNA: TGTGCCAGCAGTTACTCGGGGGAATCCCGGCGCTTC
V: TRBV5-1; J: TRBJ2-7; size: -; D: -; CDR3: CASSLEVTRNEQYF; DNA: TGCGCCAGCAGCTTGGAGGTGACCCGTAACGAGCAGTACTTC
V: TRBV28; J: TRBJ1-5; size: few; D: -; CDR3: CASSLSLGSNQPQHF; DNA: TGTGCCAGCAGTTTATCCCTAGGGAGCAATCAGCCCCAGCATTTT
V: TRBV23-1; J: TRBJ2-5; size: -; D: TRBD2; CDR3: CASSHTTRQGSIAGVRETQYF; DNA: TGCGCCAGCAGCCATACGACCAGGCAGGGGAGCATAGCGGGAGTTCGAGAGACCCAGTACTTC
V: TRBV9; J: TRBJ1-1; size: few; D: TRBD1; CDR3: CASSVEGASTEAFF; DNA: TGTGCCAGCAGCGTAGAGGGGGCTAGCACTGAAGCTTTCTTT
V: TRBV29-1; J: TRBJ1-1; size: few; D: -; CDR3: CSVGLGGTEAFF; DNA: TGCAGCGTTGGCCTAGGGGGCACTGAAGCTTTCTTT
V: TRBV12-3/TRBV12-4; J: TRBJ2-7; size: few; D: -; CDR3: CASSSILSGEQYF; DNA: TGTGCCAGCAGTTCCATTCTGTCTGGGGAGCAGTACTTC
V: TRBV12-3/TRBV12-4; J: TRBJ1-1; size: few; D: -; CDR3: CASSSPGGGTEAFF; DNA: TGTGCCAGCAGTTCCCCGGGGGGCGGGACTGAAGCTTTCTTT
V: TRBV5-5; J: TRBJ2-5; size: few; D: TRBD2; CDR3: CASSLIAGAQETQYF; DNA: TGTGCCAGCAGCTTGATTGCGGGAGCACAAGAGACCCAGTACTTC
V: TRBV29-1; J: TRBJ2-1; size: many; D: -; CDR3: CSGHGQTKYNEQFF; DNA: TGCAGCGGCCATGGACAGACCAAATACAATGAGCAGTTCTTC
V: TRBV10-3; J: TRBJ2-3; size: few; D: -; CDR3: CATLGNTQYF; DNA: TGTGCCACCCTAGGTAATACGCAGTATTTT
V: TRBV25-1; J: TRBJ2-1; size: many; D: TRBD2; CDR3: CASREARTSGYNEQFF; DNA: TGTGCCAGCAGGGAGGCGAGGACTAGCGGCTACAATGAGCAGTTCTTC
V: TRBV9; J: TRBJ2-2; size: few; D: TRBD2; CDR3: CASSIDGLAVTGELFF; DNA: TGTGCCAGCAGTATAGACGGACTAGCAGTCACCGGGGAGCTGTTTTTT
V: TRBV20-1; J: TRBJ1-5; size: -; D: -; CDR3: CSARDGRILSDGNQPQHF; DNA: TGCAGTGCTAGAGATGGGCGCATCCTCAGTGATGGCAATCAGCCCCAGCATTTT
V: TRBV29-1; J: TRBJ2-7; size: -; D: TRBD2; CDR3: CSVFLAGRYEQYF; DNA: TGCAGCGTTTTTTTAGCGGGGAGATACGAGCAGTACTTC
V: TRBV7-9; J: TRBJ2-7; size: -; D: -; CDR3: CASSPAGYSYEQYF; DNA: TGTGCCAGCAGCCCAGCGGGTTACTCCTACGAGCAGTACTTC
V: TRBV9; J: TRBJ2-7; size: many; D: -; CDR3: CASSVEPAAYEQYF; DNA: TGTGCCAGCAGCGTAGAGCCGGCCGCCTACGAGCAGTACTTC
V: TRBV6-1; J: TRBJ2-7; size: many; D: TRBD2; CDR3: CASSATSGVHEQYF; DNA: TGTGCCAGCAGTGCCACTAGCGGGGTCCACGAGCAGTACTTC
V: TRBV29-1; J: TRBJ1-5; size: many; D: TRBD1; CDR3: CSVRQGANQPQHF; DNA: TGCAGCGTTCGACAGGGGGCGAATCAGCCCCAGCATTTT
V: TRBV29-1; J: TRBJ2-1; size: -; D: -; CDR3: CSVDFGTESSYNEQFF; DNA: TGCAGCGTGGACTTCGGTACTGAAAGCTCCTACAATGAGCAGTTCTTC
V: TRBV27; J: TRBJ1-5; size: -; D: TRBD1; CDR3: CASSPGTELRDQPQHF; DNA: TGTGCCAGCAGTCCCGGGACAGAATTGAGAGATCAGCCCCAGCATTTT
V: TRBV20-1; J: TRBJ2-7; size: many; D: -; CDR3: CSARVVGYEQYF; DNA: TGCAGTGCTAGGGTCGTCGGCTACGAGCAGTACTTC
V: TRBV20-1; J: TRBJ2-1; size: many; D: TRBD2; CDR3: CSARWGTGLAGGNEQFF; DNA: TGCAGTGCTAGGTGGGGAACGGGACTAGCGGGAGGTAATGAGCAGTTCTTC
V: TRBV20-1; J: TRBJ2-1; size: -; D: -; CDR3: CSARPAEGVSYNEQFF; DNA: TGCAGTGCTAGACCAGCGGAGGGGGTTTCCTACAATGAGCAGTTCTTC
V: TRBV20-1; J: TRBJ2-4; size: -; D: TRBD1; CDR3: CSARDRAMRNIQYF; DNA: TGCAGTGCCCGGGACAGGGCAATGCGGAACATTCAGTACTTC
V: TRBV21-1; J: TRBJ2-7; size: -; D: -; CDR3: CASSKATLVCGHEQYF; DNA: TGTGCCAGCAGCAAAGCGACTCTAGTTTGTGGGCACGAGCAGTACTTC
V: TRBV29-1; J: TRBJ2-1; size: -; D: TRBD1; CDR3: CSVEARDRLYNEQFF; DNA: TGCAGCGTTGAAGCCCGGGACAGGCTTTACAATGAGCAGTTCTTC
V: TRBV29-1; J: TRBJ1-1; size: -; D: -; CDR3: CSVEAGDYTEAFF; DNA: TGCAGCGTTGAAGCAGGGGACTACACTGAAGCTTTCTTT